The clone carrying this T cell receptor beta chain appeared a few times. V lost 2 bases to trimming and J lost 3 bases, with 8 bases between them. In germline, CDR1 is SGHTA, CDR2 FQGTGA. CDR3 length equals 14 residues. TCRdb independently ran MiXCR on the RT-PCR reads; one entry per CDR3 protein. The sample contains approximately 720,000 distinct CDR3 sequences, 11% to 15% of which appear only once. The source of this sequence is a female donor in good health, serving as a healthy control. Sequencing was performed on memory CD4+ T cells from blood. This rearrangement joins TRBV7-3 to TRBJ2-4; unclear D gene. CDR3 amino acids: CASSLGVGKNIQYF. The DNA for the CDR3 is TGTGCCAGCAGCTTAGGGGTTGGCAAAAACATTCAGTACTTC.